The rows below give T cell receptor beta chains drawn from one sample of a study of cytomegalovirus exposure and HLA in healthy donors. Sequenced by immunoSEQ multiplex PCR; TCRdb stores in-frame clones only, minus some. The table has about 130,000 clones, 78% seen once. Sequencing input: PBMCs. Receptor source: a female donor in good health and CMV-seronegative. CDR3s include the opening cysteine and the closing phenylalanine or tryptophan. D genes are given only for firm matches. The listing skips clone size in some rows; elsewhere it reads once, few, many or a size class.

j_call d_call v_call clone_size cdr3_aa cdr3_nt
TRBJ2-3 TRBD2 TRBV4-3 - CASSQDDPRLAGITDTQYF TGCGCCAGCAGCCAAGATGACCCCCGGCTAGCGGGGATCACAGATACGCAGTATTTT
TRBJ1-5 - TRBV2 - CASSEMTVRQPQHF TGTGCCAGCAGTGAAATGACAGTGCGGCAGCCCCAGCATTTT
TRBJ2-2 - TRBV6-6 - CASSFRETDTGELFF TGTGCCAGCAGTTTCCGGGAGACAGACACCGGGGAGCTGTTTTTT
TRBJ2-7 TRBD2 TRBV7-2 - CASSYRGLAGYEQYF TGTGCCAGCAGCTACCGGGGACTAGCGGGGTACGAGCAGTACTTC
TRBJ2-7 TRBD1 TRBV10-3 - CAISSTGASSYEQYF TGTGCCATCAGCAGTACAGGGGCCTCCTCCTACGAGCAGTACTTC
TRBJ1-2 TRBD1 TRBV7-9 - CASSPGGTGGYGYTF TGTGCCAGCAGCCCCGGCGGGACAGGGGGGTATGGCTACACCTTC
TRBJ1-5 TRBD1 TRBV30 - CAWSPGQGSNQPQHF TGTGCCTGGAGTCCCGGACAGGGGAGCAATCAGCCCCAGCATTTT
TRBJ2-7 TRBD1 TRBV27 - CASSFRGPYEQYF TGTGCCAGCAGTTTCAGGGGGCCCTACGAGCAGTACTTC
TRBJ1-2 - TRBV27 few CASSKGAGEYGYTF TGTGCCAGCAGTAAAGGGGCAGGCGAGTATGGCTACACCTTC
TRBJ2-1 TRBD2 TRBV18 - CASSPSGSVKNEQFF TGTGCCAGCTCACCAAGCGGGAGTGTGAAGAATGAGCAGTTCTTC
TRBJ2-7 TRBD2 TRBV28 - CASSRLILAGVNEQYF TGTGCCAGCAGTCGACTAATACTAGCGGGAGTCAACGAGCAGTACTTC
TRBJ1-5 - TRBV4-1 medium-sized CASSQQQGGNQPQHF TGCGCCAGCAGCCAACAACAGGGTGGCAATCAGCCCCAGCATTTT
TRBJ1-3 - TRBV14 - CASSQTGLSGNTIYF TGTGCCAGCAGCCAAACAGGGTTGTCTGGAAACACCATATATTTT
TRBJ2-5 - TRBV7-2 many CASSLKGLGGGTQYF TGTGCCAGCAGCTTAAAGGGTCTAGGGGGTGGGACCCAGTACTTC
TRBJ2-7 - TRBV20-1 - CSAGSPQGQYF TGCAGTGCTGGATCCCCGCAGGGGCAGTACTTC
TRBJ2-7 TRBD2 TRBV5-4 - CASSYGTRYYEQYF TGTGCCAGCAGCTATGGGACTAGATACTACGAGCAGTACTTC
TRBJ2-3 TRBD1 TRBV4-2 - CASSQTAGTGGEDTQYF TGTGCCAGCAGCCAAACCGCCGGGACAGGGGGCGAAGATACGCAGTATTTT
TRBJ2-3 TRBD1 TRBV29-1 once CSVEMGQGYTDTQYF TGCAGCGTTGAAATGGGACAGGGTTACACAGATACGCAGTATTTT
TRBJ2-1 - TRBV7-9 once CASSAGRDEQFF TGTGCCAGCAGCGCCGGGCGGGATGAGCAGTTCTTC
TRBJ1-1 TRBD1 TRBV28 - CASSLQGGTGEAFF TGTGCCAGCAGTCTGCAGGGGGGAACAGGTGAAGCTTTCTTT
TRBJ1-1 - TRBV6-1 - CASSPHGGSNTEAFF TGTGCCAGCAGTCCTCACGGCGGGTCAAACACTGAAGCTTTCTTT
TRBJ1-1 TRBD1 TRBV4-2 - CASSQEGQGREAFF TGTGCCAGCAGCCAAGAGGGACAGGGCCGGGAAGCTTTCTTT
TRBJ2-7 - TRBV27 - CASSGRTATYEQYF TGTGCCAGCAGTGGTAGGACAGCGACCTACGAGCAGTACTTC
TRBJ1-5 - TRBV5-1 - CASSSGSNQPQHF TGCGCCAGCAGCTCGGGTAGCAATCAGCCCCAGCATTTT
TRBJ2-7 - TRBV28 - CASSSSSYEQYF TGTGCCAGCAGTTCCTCGTCGTACGAGCAGTACTTC
TRBJ1-1 - TRBV4-3 - CASSQEISNTEAFF TGCGCCAGCAGCCAAGAAATCTCGAACACTGAAGCTTTCTTT
TRBJ2-1 TRBD2 TRBV7-2 - CASSPSPGGAYNEQFF TGTGCCAGCAGTCCATCGCCGGGAGGAGCGTACAATGAGCAGTTCTTC
TRBJ1-4 - TRBV7-2 - CASSSAGVSNEKLFF TGTGCCAGCAGCTCGGCAGGGGTCAGTAATGAAAAACTGTTTTTT
TRBJ2-1 - TRBV28 - CASSLSLYNEQFF TGTGCCAGCAGTTTGTCCCTTTACAATGAGCAGTTCTTC
TRBJ2-7 TRBD2 TRBV7-2 - CASSLAFAGGRYEQYF TGTGCCAGCAGCTTAGCCTTTGCGGGAGGGCGTTACGAGCAGTACTTC
TRBJ1-4 - TRBV7-2 - CASSLFRSNEKLFF TGTGCCAGCAGCTTATTCAGATCTAATGAAAAACTGTTTTTT
TRBJ2-7 - TRBV6-5 - CASSAGTTYEQYF TGTGCCAGCAGTGCCGGGACAACGTACGAGCAGTACTTC
TRBJ1-6 TRBD1 TRBV5-4 - CASRTTGINSPLHF TGTGCCAGCAGGACGACAGGGATTAATTCACCCCTCCACTTT
TRBJ1-5 - TRBV19 - CASSITRGAVLNRPQHF TGTGCCAGTAGTATAACCCGCGGGGCGGTCCTCAATCGGCCCCAGCATTTT
TRBJ2-3 - TRBV5-1 - CASATTARDTQYF TGCGCCAGCGCTACCACCGCAAGAGATACGCAGTATTTT
TRBJ1-4 TRBD1 TRBV5-1 - CASSSQGANEKLFF TGCGCCAGCAGCTCCCAGGGGGCTAATGAAAAACTGTTTTTT
TRBJ2-7 TRBD1 TRBV2 - CASSGGTGIKGQYF TGTGCCAGCAGTGGAGGGACAGGGATTAAGGGGCAGTACTTC
TRBJ1-2 - TRBV5-1 - CASSLDRAGYTF TGCGCCAGCAGCTTGGACAGGGCCGGCTACACCTTC
TRBJ2-1 TRBD2 TRBV11-2 once CASSLGLASGGEFF TGTGCCAGCAGCTTAGGATTGGCCTCCGGGGGGGAGTTCTTC
TRBJ2-1 - TRBV5-1 - CASSSGTTDEQFF TGCGCCAGCAGTTCGGGGACAACGGATGAGCAGTTCTTC
TRBJ2-3 TRBD2 TRBV4-3 - CASSRAGSGRALDTQYF TGCGCCAGCAGTAGGGCGGGGAGCGGGAGGGCACTAGATACGCAGTATTTT
TRBJ1-3 TRBD1 TRBV28 - CASSSGGQGNTIYF TGTGCCAGCAGTTCAGGGGGCCAGGGAAACACCATATATTTT
TRBJ1-6 - TRBV6-5 - CASSYSRGSSSPLHF TGTGCCAGCAGTTATTCTCGGGGAAGTAGTTCACCCCTCCACTTT
TRBJ1-5 - TRBV27 - CASSPQSNQPQHF TGTGCCAGCAGTCCGCAGAGCAATCAGCCCCAGCATTTT
TRBJ1-6 - TRBV6-5 - CASSSRDNSPLHF TGTGCCAGCAGTTCCAGGGATAATTCACCCCTCCACTTT
TRBJ2-1 TRBD1 TRBV11-2 - CASSPPRGSSYNEQFF TGTGCCAGCAGCCCCCCCAGGGGGAGCTCCTACAATGAGCAGTTCTTC
TRBJ1-2 - TRBV27 - CASSLQGATPANYGYTF TGTGCCAGCAGTTTACAGGGCGCCACCCCCGCTAACTATGGCTACACCTTC
TRBJ1-2 TRBD1 TRBV28 - CASSAGGGGYTF TGTGCCAGCAGCGCAGGGGGCGGTGGCTACACCTTC
TRBJ2-1 - TRBV5-1 - CASSLAEGREVVEQFF TGCGCCAGCAGCTTGGCAGAGGGCAGGGAGGTGGTGGAGCAGTTCTTC
TRBJ2-5 TRBD2 TRBV25-1 - CASSPGTSGEETQYF TGTGCCAGCAGCCCCGGGACTAGCGGGGAAGAGACCCAGTACTTC
TRBJ1-1 TRBD1 TRBV25-1 - CASSAGTGDLAFF TGTGCCAGCAGTGCCGGGACAGGGGATTTAGCTTTCTTT